This T cell receptor (beta chain) is drawn from a study of blood T cell repertoires in COVID-19 (TCRdb year 2020). With respect to the entire study: The collaborator samples originated in the United States, Italy and Spain and spanned the acute and convalescent phases of COVID-19. The prospective study material was composed of cDNA or gDNA derived from T cells, B-cell-depleted T cells, or PBMCs. The dataset comprised deeply sampled blood TCRbeta repertoires from subjects exposed to, actively infected with, or recovered from COVID-19. The repertoires were released in a freely available public database intended as a resource for research on the immune response to SARS-CoV-2. Samples were obtained from the ongoing ImmuneRACE study (first 160 participants) and from some 1,300 subjects provided by 6 global collaborators. A de-identified subject ID, COVID-19 status, age in years and sex were almost always included in the sample metadata. Where available, HLA class I and class II types were taken from metadata supplied by the sample provider and were not determined by assay-based typing. Results and caveats for the whole study, not just this receptor: How much clinical and demographic metadata was included differed by source and by participant, and the metadata was provided uncurated.

Of note for this clone: It has no known antigen specificity. Base qualities were left out, and no much larger clone turns up one base away.

One collaborating source in Seattle enrolled patients while the patients were actively infected and followed the patients over time throughout the course of disease. Collaborating institutions collected whole blood in K2EDTA tubes following their own protocols. For TCRbeta analysis, collaborators shipped samples in one of three forms: frozen whole blood, isolated PBMCs, or DNA extracted from either of those sample types. Based on the germline V gene, the CDR1 and CDR2 sequences are MNHEY and SVGAGI. The CDR3 runs 13 residues from the cysteine to the phenylalanine. Only the CDR3 DNA stays, 39 bases, in frame from base 1. Ends trimmed: V by 6 bases, J by 5 bases; bases unmatched to a gene: 2. TCRbeta CDR3 regions were amplified from genomic DNA using the immunoSEQ Assay, a bias-controlled multiplex PCR. The study's own analysis went as follows. Within the assay, amplification of reference gene primers was used to estimate how many nucleated cells each sample contained. To quantify the absolute abundance of each unique TCRbeta CDR3 rearrangement, sequence reads were collapsed and filtered. For each sample, productive Simpson clonality was calculated by taking the square root of Simpson's diversity index across productive rearrangements. TCRdb retrieved this table from immuneACCESS and kept in-frame rearrangements only. Not all clones are present; in checked studies, unresolved V genes account for under half, and no reason is known for the remainder. V and J calls and clone size are those listed in that table; D and trimming were worked out from the DNA. Across this sample there are 100,000 to 150,000 clones, with approximately 74% seen only once. The ten largest clones capture over 5.5% of the sample.

Sequencing was carried out using peripheral blood. The TCR originated in a man of 80 years or more with COVID-19, enrolled during active disease. This sequence uses TRBV6-5 and TRBJ1-1, with 11 middle bases fitting TRBD1. CDR3 protein: CASRDRGLTEAFF. The nucleotide sequence is given as TGTGCCAGCAGGGACAGGGGGCTAACTGAAGCTTTCTTT.